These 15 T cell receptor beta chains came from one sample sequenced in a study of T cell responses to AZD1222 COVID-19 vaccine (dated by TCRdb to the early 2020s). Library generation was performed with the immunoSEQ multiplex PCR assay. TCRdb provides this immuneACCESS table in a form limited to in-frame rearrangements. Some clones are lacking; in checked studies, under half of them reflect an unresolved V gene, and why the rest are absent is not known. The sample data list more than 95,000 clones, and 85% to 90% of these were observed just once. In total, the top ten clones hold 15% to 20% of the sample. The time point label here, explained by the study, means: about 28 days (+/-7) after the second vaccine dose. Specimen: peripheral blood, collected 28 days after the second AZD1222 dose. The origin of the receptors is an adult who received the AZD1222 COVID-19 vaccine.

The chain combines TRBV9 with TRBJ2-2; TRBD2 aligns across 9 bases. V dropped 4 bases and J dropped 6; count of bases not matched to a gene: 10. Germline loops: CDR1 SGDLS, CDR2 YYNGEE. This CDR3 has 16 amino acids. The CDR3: CASSSGTSLFPGELFF. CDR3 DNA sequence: TGTGCCAGCAGCTCCGGGACTAGCTTATTTCCCGGGGAGCTGTTTTTT.

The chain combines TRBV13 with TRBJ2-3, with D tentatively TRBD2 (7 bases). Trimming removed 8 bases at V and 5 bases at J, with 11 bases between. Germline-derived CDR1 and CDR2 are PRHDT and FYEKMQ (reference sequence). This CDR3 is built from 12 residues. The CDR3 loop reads CASGGAEDTQYF. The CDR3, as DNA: TGTGCCAGCGGGGGGGCCGAAGATACGCAGTATTTT.

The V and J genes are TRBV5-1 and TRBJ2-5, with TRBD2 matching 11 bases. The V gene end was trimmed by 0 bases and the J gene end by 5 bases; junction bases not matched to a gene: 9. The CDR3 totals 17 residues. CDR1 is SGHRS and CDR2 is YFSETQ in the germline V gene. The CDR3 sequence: CASSLGILAGGEETQYF. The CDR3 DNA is TGCGCCAGCAGCTTGGGGATTCTAGCGGGAGGAGAGGAGACCCAGTACTTC.

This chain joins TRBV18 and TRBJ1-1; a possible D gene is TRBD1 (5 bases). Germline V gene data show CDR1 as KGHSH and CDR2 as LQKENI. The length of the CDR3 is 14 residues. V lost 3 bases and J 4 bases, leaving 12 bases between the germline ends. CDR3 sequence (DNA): TGTGCCAGCTCACCCGTCAGGGAGACCACTGAAGCTTTCTTT. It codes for CASSPVRETTEAFF.

The CDR3 protein is CASSLVSGVYEQYF. CDR3 DNA sequence: TGCGCCAGCAGCTTGGTTAGCGGGGTTTACGAGCAGTACTTC. V gene TRBV5-1 combines with J gene TRBJ2-7; 8 nucleotides line up with TRBD2. This CDR3 contains 14 residues. Germline V gene data show CDR1 as SGHRS and CDR2 as YFSETQ. The junction had 3 bases not matched to a gene; V was cut back by 0 bases and J by 4 bases.

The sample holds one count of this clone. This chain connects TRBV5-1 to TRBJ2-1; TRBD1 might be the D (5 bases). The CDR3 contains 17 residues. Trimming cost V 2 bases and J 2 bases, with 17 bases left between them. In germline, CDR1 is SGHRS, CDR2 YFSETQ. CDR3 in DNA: TGCGCCAGCAGCTTATCCGTAGGGGATGGCCCCTACAATGAGCAGTTCTTC. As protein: CASSLSVGDGPYNEQFF. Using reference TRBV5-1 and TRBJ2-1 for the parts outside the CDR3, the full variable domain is KAGVTQTPRYLIKTRGQQVTLSCSPISGHRSVSWYQQTPGQGLQFLFEYFSETQRNKGNFPGRFSGRQFSNSRSEMNVSTLELGDSALYLCASSLSVGDGPYNEQFFGPGTRLTVL.

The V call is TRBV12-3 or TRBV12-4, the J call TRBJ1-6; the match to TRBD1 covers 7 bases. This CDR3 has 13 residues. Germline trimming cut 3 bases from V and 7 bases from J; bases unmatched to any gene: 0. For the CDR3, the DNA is TGTGCCAGCAGTTTGACAGGGAATTCACCCCTCCACTTT. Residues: CASSLTGNSPLHF.

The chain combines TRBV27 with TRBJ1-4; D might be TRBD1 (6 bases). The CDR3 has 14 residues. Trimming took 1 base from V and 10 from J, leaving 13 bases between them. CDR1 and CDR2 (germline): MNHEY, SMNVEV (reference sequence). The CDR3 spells CASSLLGTIPKLFF. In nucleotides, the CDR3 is TGTGCCAGCAGTTTATTAGGGACAATCCCAAAACTGTTTTTT. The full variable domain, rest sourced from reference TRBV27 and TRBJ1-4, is EAQVTQNPRYLITVTGKKLTVTCSQNMNHEYMSWYRQDPGLGLRQIYYSMNVEVTDKGDVPEGYKVSRKEKRNFPLILESPSPNQTSLYFCASSLLGTIPKLFFGSGTQLSVL.

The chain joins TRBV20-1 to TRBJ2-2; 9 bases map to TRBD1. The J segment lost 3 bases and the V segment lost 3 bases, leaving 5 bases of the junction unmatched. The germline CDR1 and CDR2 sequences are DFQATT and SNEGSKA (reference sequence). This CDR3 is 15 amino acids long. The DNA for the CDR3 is TGCAGTGCTAGTGCCGGGACAGGGTACACCGGGGAGCTGTTTTTT. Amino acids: CSASAGTGYTGELFF.

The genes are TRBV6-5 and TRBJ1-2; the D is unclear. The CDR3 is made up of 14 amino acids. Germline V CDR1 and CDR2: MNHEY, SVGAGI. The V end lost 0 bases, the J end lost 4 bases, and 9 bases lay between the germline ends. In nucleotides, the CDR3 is TGTGCCAGCAGTTACTCGGCACTAGGCTATGGCTACACCTTC. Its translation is CASSYSALGYGYTF.

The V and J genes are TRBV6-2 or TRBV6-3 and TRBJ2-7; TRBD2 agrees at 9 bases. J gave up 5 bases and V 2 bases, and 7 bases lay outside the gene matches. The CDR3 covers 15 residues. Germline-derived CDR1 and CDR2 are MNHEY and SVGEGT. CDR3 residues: CASSYRAGGKHEQYF. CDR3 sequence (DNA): TGTGCCAGCAGTTACCGAGCGGGAGGTAAGCACGAGCAGTACTTC.

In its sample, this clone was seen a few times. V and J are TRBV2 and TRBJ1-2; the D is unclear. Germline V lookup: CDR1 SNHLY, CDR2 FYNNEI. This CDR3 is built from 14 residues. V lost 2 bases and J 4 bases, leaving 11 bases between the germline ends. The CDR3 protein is CASSERSASYGYTF. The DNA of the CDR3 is TGTGCCAGCAGTGAAAGGAGTGCTAGCTATGGCTACACCTTC.

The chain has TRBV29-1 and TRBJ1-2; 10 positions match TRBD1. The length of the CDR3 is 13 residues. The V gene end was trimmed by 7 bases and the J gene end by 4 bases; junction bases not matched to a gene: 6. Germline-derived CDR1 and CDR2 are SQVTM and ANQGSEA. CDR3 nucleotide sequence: TGCAGCGCCTACCGGGACAGGGGCTATGGCTACACCTTC. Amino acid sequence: CSAYRDRGYGYTF.

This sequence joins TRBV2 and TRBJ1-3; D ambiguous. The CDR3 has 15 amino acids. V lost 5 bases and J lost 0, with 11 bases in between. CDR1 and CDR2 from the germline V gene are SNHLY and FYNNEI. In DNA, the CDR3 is TGTGCCAGCAGTCTGGACGTCAGCTCTGGAAACACCATATATTTT. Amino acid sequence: CASSLDVSSGNTIYF.

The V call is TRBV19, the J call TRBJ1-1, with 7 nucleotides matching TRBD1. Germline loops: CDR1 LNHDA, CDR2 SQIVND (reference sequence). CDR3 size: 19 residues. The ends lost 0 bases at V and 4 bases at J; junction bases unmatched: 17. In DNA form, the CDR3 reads TGTGCCAGTAGTATAGATCGGGGACAGCGAGTATCGTCGGGCACTGAAGCTTTCTTT. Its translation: CASSIDRGQRVSSGTEAFF.